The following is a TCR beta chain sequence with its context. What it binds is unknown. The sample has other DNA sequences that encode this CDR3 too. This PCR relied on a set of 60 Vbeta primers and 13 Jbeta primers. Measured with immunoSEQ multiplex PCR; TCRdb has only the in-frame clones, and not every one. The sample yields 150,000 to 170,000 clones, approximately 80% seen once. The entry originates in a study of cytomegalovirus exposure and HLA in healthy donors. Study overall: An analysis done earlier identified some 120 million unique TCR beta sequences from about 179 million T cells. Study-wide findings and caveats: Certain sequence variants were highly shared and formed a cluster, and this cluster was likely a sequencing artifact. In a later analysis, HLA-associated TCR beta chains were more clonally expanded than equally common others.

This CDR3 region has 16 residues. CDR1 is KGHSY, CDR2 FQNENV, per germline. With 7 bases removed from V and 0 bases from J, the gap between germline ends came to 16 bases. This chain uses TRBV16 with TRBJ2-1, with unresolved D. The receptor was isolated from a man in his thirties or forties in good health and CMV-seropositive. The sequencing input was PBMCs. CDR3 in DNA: TGTGCCAGCACCTCATCCGGAGTGAGCTCCTACAATGAGCAGTTCTTC. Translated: CASTSSGVSSYNEQFF.